Sequencing of this T cell receptor (beta chain) was carried out in a study of blood T cell repertoires in COVID-19. Original methodology: Amplification of reference gene primers provided the estimated nucleated cell counts. Libraries were prepared by immunoSEQ multiplex PCR; TCRdb keeps only in-frame clonotypes and omits some of them. V and J calls and clone size are as listed in that table; D and trimming were resolved from the DNA. The sample lists about 140,000 clones, 88% occurring once. The table lists this clone with a count of one. The germline V gene has CDR1 SGDLS and CDR2 YYNGEE. This CDR3 is 14 amino acids long. V lost 3 bases and J 5 bases, leaving 14 bases between the germline ends.

This clonotype was obtained from a human donor with COVID-19, enrolled during active disease. The donor label of this sample is uncertain. The sequencing sample was made of peripheral blood. The chain employs TRBV9 and TRBJ2-5, with D perhaps TRBD1 (6 bases). The CDR3 bases are TGTGCCAGCAGCGACCCAGGGGTATCGGAGACCCAGTACTTC. As protein: CASSDPGVSETQYF. Based on the CDR3 plus reference TRBV9 and TRBJ2-5, the full variable domain is DSGVTQTPKHLITATGQRVTLRCSPRSGDLSVYWYQQSLDQGLQFLIQYYNGEERAKGNILERFSAQQFPDLHSELNLSSLELGDSALYFCASSDPGVSETQYFGPGTRLLVL.